This section outlines one T cell receptor (beta chain) sequence together with its context. Its antigen is undetermined. Germline CDR1 is KGHDR and CDR2 is SFDVKD. This CDR3 region has 14 residues. V was pared by 2 bases and J by 3 bases, with 10 bases between. This sample is part of a study of T cell responses to AZD1222 COVID-19 vaccine. Study-level information: Both about-4-week and about-12-week second-dose recipients were combined.

Whole-study findings and limits: At 160-218 and 743-854, vaccine-associated CD4 TCRs were dominant, and they spanned spike. Per reports, nearly half of all spike-specific TCRs target regions that are unmutated in variants. Clonal diversity was possibly underestimated, and white British individuals and females predominated among donors.

Produced via immunoSEQ multiplex PCR; TCRdb's table is partial and in-frame only. The table shows about 110,000 clones, with roughly 90% occurring only once. The chain recombines TRBV24-1 with TRBJ2-7; no reliable D call. Sequences were derived from peripheral blood, sampled on day 0 of AZD1222 vaccination. The TCR sequence derives from an adult in good health. The CDR3 loop reads CATSDSERLYEQYF. Written as DNA, the CDR3 is TGTGCCACCAGTGATTCGGAGCGTCTCTACGAGCAGTACTTC.